This TCR beta chain was retrieved from a study of blood T cell repertoires in COVID-19. Repertoires were generated with immunoSEQ multiplex PCR, while TCRdb's copy carries only in-frame clones and drops some. The sample contains approximately 260,000 clones, about 91% of which appear only once. In its sample, this clone was seen once. The sequencing sample was made of PBMCs or T cells enriched from blood (not recorded which). The sequence derives from a woman aged 40 to 50 with acute COVID-19.

The CDR3 DNA sequence: TGTGCCAGCAGCGTAGGGCCAGATAGCAATCAGCCCCAGCATTTT. Amino acids: CASSVGPDSNQPQHF. V usage is TRBV9 and J usage is TRBJ1-5; D not certain. The CDR3 consists of 15 residues. Trimming left V 0 bases short and J 0 bases short, with 7 bases between. Germline CDR1 reads SGDLS; CDR2 reads YYNGEE.